One and the same sample provided the 17 T cell receptor beta chains below, sequenced in a study of CD8 T cells in Susac syndrome. Random hexamers primed reverse transcription of roughly 0.5 to 1 ug RNA. TCRdb used MiXCR to reprocess the immunoSEQ multiplex PCR reads, holding one entry per CDR3 protein. The sample records fewer than 60,000 distinct CDR3 sequences, just under 95% being singletons. The specimen was CD8+ T cells from PBMCs. The receptors were sampled from a human donor with Susac syndrome.

V is TRBV12-3 or TRBV12-4 and J is TRBJ2-3; D is undetermined. V gave up 6 bases and J gave up 3 bases, with 4 bases separating them. The CDR3 runs 11 residues. The CDR3 protein is CASRLTDTQYF. The CDR3 nucleotides read TGTGCCAGCAGGCTGACAGATACGCAGTATTTT.

The chain carries TRBV13 and TRBJ2-1, with a weak D call TRBD1 (5 bases). The germline gives CDR1 PRHDT, CDR2 FYEKMQ (reference sequence). This CDR3 has 15 amino acids. Trimming stripped 5 bases from V and 3 bases from J, with 14 bases between. CDR3 DNA sequence: TGTGCCAGCAGCCGTAAACAGGTAGTCTACAATGAGCAGTTCTTC. Translated: CASSRKQVVYNEQFF.

The chain joins TRBV29-1 to TRBJ2-3, with D perhaps given as TRBD1 or TRBD2 (5 bases each). CDR3 length: 14 residues. Trimming removed 3 bases at V and 1 base at J, with 11 bases between. Germline CDR1 SQVTM, CDR2 ANQGSEA. As DNA, the CDR3 is TGCAGCGTTGACGGGACGGTAGGCACAGATACGCAGTATTTT. It encodes CSVDGTVGTDTQYF.

The chain combines TRBV2 with TRBJ2-2; possible D gene TRBD1, 5 bases. Looked up from germline, CDR1 is SNHLY and CDR2 is FYNNEI. V was shortened by 7 bases and J by 4 bases, with 22 bases between the two germline ends. The length of the CDR3 is 17 residues. CDR3 sequence reads: CASTSGPTEDLTGELFF. The DNA for the CDR3 is TGTGCCAGCACCTCTGGTCCGACAGAGGACCTCACCGGGGAGCTGTTTTTT.

Here the CDR3 reads CASSPARTGELFF. The CDR3 bases are TGTGCCAGCAGCCCCGCGCGGACCGGGGAGCTGTTTTTT. The chain employs TRBV7-9 and TRBJ2-2; D unresolved. V lost 5 bases and J 5 bases, leaving 9 bases between the germline ends. This CDR3 has 13 amino acids. CDR1 and CDR2 from the germline V gene are SEHNR and FQNEAQ (reference sequence).

The rearrangement joins TRBV3-1 to TRBJ2-5; the D gene could be TRBD1 or TRBD2 (6 bases each). CDR1 is LGHDT and CDR2 is YNNKEL in the germline V gene (reference sequence). The CDR3 is made up of 15 amino acids. V was trimmed by 1 base and J by 1 base, leaving 10 bases between them. CDR3 DNA sequence: TGTGCCAGCAGCCAAGGCGGGACAACCCAAGAGACCCAGTACTTC. Its translation is CASSQGGTTQETQYF.

The gene calls are TRBV19 and TRBJ2-6; tentative D call: TRBD2 (6 bases). Trimming shortened V by 2 bases and J by 4 bases, and 9 bases separated the two germline ends. Germline V gives CDR1 LNHDA, CDR2 SQIVND (reference sequence). This CDR3 is built from 15 residues. Here the CDR3 DNA reads TGTGCCAGTAGTATATGGGAGGAAGGGGCCAACGTCCTGACTTTC. Protein: CASSIWEEGANVLTF.

On this clonotype itself: At one boundary the junction diverges from the germline segment, which might be a read error. The chain couples TRBV4-2 to TRBJ1-5; 8 bases match TRBD1. This CDR3 has 16 residues. Germline V gives CDR1 LGHNA, CDR2 YNFKEQ. The DNA of the CDR3 is TGTGCCAGCAGCGAAGAGGACAGGGCGTACAATCAGCCCCAGCATTTT. Its translation is CASSEEDRAYNQPQHF.

The rearrangement joins TRBV30 to TRBJ1-1; 11 positions agree with TRBD1. CDR3 length: 12 residues. V lost 5 bases, J lost 6 bases, and 2 bases stayed unmatched. Germline V lookup: CDR1 GTSNPN, CDR2 SVGIG (reference sequence). CDR3 in DNA: TGTGCCTGGGGACAGGGGGCCGCTGAAGCTTTCTTT. Protein sequence: CAWGQGAAEAFF. The whole variable domain, filled in from reference TRBV30 and TRBJ1-1, reads SQTIHQWPATLVQPVGSPLSLECTVEGTSNPNLYWYRQAAGRGLQLLFYSVGIGQISSEVPQNLSASRPQDRQFILSSKKLLLSDSGFYLCAWGQGAAEAFFGQGTRLTVV.

J is TRBJ2-3 and V is TRBV29-1; D possibly matches TRBD1 or TRBD2 (5 bases each). The V gene's germline CDR1 is SQVTM and CDR2 ANQGSEA. The CDR3 has 16 amino acids. The ends were cut back, 0 bases at V and 0 bases at J, with 13 bases in the middle. The CDR3 nucleotides are TGCAGCGTTGAAGATGAGGGGAGACCTAGCACAGATACGCAGTATTTT. Its translation: CSVEDEGRPSTDTQYF.

The chain employs TRBV20-1 and TRBJ1-2; D might be TRBD1 (5 bases). Germline assignment: CDR1 DFQATT and CDR2 SNEGSKA (reference sequence). The CDR3 has 13 amino acids. V lost 1 base to trimming and J lost 4 bases, with 10 bases between them. The CDR3 DNA sequence: TGCAGTGCTAGAGGGGGCGAGGGCTATGGCTACACCTTC. It is translated as CSARGGEGYGYTF.

This clonotype was detected once. The chain links TRBV19 to TRBJ2-1; 7 nucleotides align to TRBD2. The CDR3 is made up of 13 amino acids. V was pared by 3 bases and J by 9 bases, with 5 bases of the junction left unmatched. Germline CDR1 reads LNHDA; CDR2 reads SQIVND (reference sequence). The CDR3 sequence is CASSILGGSEQFF. The CDR3 nucleotides are TGTGCCAGTAGTATCCTCGGGGGGAGTGAGCAGTTCTTC.

The chain carries TRBV11-1 and TRBJ2-7; 11 nucleotides agree with TRBD1. This CDR3 is built from 13 residues. J gave up 6 bases and V 6 bases, and 4 bases lay outside the gene matches. Germline V gene lookup returns CDR1 SGHAT and CDR2 FQDESV (reference sequence). For the CDR3, the DNA is TGTGCCAGCAGAGAAGGGACAGGGGGCGAGCAGTACTTC. Amino acid sequence: CASREGTGGEQYF. The variable domain in full, with the rest retrieved from reference TRBV11-1 and TRBJ2-7, is EAEVAQSPRYKITEKSQAVAFWCDPISGHATLYWYRQILGQGPELLVQFQDESVVDDSQLPKDRFSAERLKGVDSTLKIQPAELGDSAMYLCASREGTGGEQYFGPGTRLTVT.

This clonotype was recorded once. The V gene is TRBV9, the J gene TRBJ2-3, with 8 bases fitting TRBD2. Trimming at V came to 2 bases and at J to 2 bases, leaving 4 bases not matched to a gene. Germline CDR1 and CDR2: SGDLS and YYNGEE. The CDR3 is made up of 15 amino acids. The CDR3: CASSVRGADTDTQYF. CDR3 coding DNA: TGTGCCAGCAGCGTGCGGGGGGCGGACACAGATACGCAGTATTTT.

This chain joins TRBV20-1 and TRBJ2-5; 10 bases fit TRBD2. CDR1 and CDR2 (germline): DFQATT, SNEGSKA (reference sequence). The CDR3 extends over 15 amino acids. V gave up 4 bases and J gave up 7 bases; unmatched junction bases: 12. The CDR3 loop reads CSATYTSGVMWTQYF. The CDR3 DNA is TGCAGTGCTACCTACACTAGCGGGGTCATGTGGACCCAGTACTTC.

J is TRBJ2-5 and V is TRBV6-5; TRBD1 might be the D (6 bases). The CDR3 sequence is 14 residues long. CDR1 and CDR2 from the germline V gene are MNHEY and SVGAGI. Trimming took 6 bases from V and 5 from J, leaving 16 bases between them. The CDR3 coding sequence is TGTGCCAGCAGAGGTGCAGGGGCCCGGGAGACCCAGTACTTC. Amino acids: CASRGAGARETQYF.

The chain recombines TRBV30 with TRBJ1-6, with 7 bases identical to TRBD1. The junction had 6 bases not matched to a gene; V was cut back by 5 bases and J by 8 bases. The germline gives CDR1 GTSNPN, CDR2 SVGIG (reference sequence). This CDR3 spans 13 amino acids. The CDR3 protein is CAWSWQGDSPLHF. The CDR3 DNA reads TGTGCCTGGTCCTGGCAGGGGGATTCACCCCTCCACTTT.